This entry concerns a single T cell receptor beta chain. V dropped 4 bases and J dropped 4; count of bases not matched to a gene: 15. Per the germline V gene, CDR1 is SGHRS and CDR2 is YFSETQ. The CDR3 is 17 residues long. The sample comes from a study of blood T cell repertoires in COVID-19. On the study more broadly: T cells, B-cell-depleted T cells, or PBMCs provided the cDNA or gDNA that served as material.

As processed by the authors: Amplifying reference gene primers gave estimates of nucleated cell counts. Data came from immunoSEQ multiplex PCR; TCRdb stores just in-frame clones and leaves some out. The V and J calls and clone size are taken from that table; D and trimming were inferred from the DNA. The sample carries 200,000 to 300,000 clones, over 90% recorded once. V gene TRBV5-1 combines with J gene TRBJ1-1; TRBD1 matches 8 bases. The sample was peripheral blood. The clonotype originates from a young man with COVID-19, enrolled during active disease. Here the CDR3 reads CASSPLTQGARITEAFF. CDR3 bases: TGCGCCAGCAGCCCCCTCACCCAGGGGGCGCGTATCACTGAAGCTTTCTTT.